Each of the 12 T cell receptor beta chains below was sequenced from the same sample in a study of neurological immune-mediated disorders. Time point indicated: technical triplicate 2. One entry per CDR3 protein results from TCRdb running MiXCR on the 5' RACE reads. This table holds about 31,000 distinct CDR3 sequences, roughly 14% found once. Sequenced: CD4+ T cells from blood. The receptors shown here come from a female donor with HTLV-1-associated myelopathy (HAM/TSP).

The CDR3 nucleotides read TGTGCCAGCAAATTTGGGCCATGCCTCCAAGAGACCCAGTACTTC. This codes for CASKFGPCLQETQYF. This chain links TRBV5-4 with TRBJ2-5, with D unresolved. The CDR3 contains 15 residues. With 6 bases removed from V and 1 base from J, the gap between germline ends came to 16 bases. Germline V gives CDR1 SGHNT, CDR2 YYREEE (reference sequence).

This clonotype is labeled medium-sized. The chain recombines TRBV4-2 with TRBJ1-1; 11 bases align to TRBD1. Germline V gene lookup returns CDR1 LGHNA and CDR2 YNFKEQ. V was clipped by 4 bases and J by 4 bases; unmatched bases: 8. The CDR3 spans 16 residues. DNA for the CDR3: TGTGCCAGCAGCCTCTGGGACAGGGGGGGGGGCACTGAAGCTTTCTTT. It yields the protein CASSLWDRGGGTEAFF.

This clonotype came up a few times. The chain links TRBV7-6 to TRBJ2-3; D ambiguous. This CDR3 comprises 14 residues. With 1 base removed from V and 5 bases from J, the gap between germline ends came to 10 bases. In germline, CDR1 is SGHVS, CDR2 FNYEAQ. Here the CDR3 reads CASSLGSRRDTQYF. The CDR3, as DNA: TGTGCCAGCAGCTTAGGGTCTAGAAGAGATACGCAGTATTTT.

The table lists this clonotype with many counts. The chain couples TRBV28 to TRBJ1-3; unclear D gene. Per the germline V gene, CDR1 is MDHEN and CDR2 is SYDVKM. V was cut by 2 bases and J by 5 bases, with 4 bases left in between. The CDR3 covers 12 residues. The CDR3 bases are TGTGCCAGCAGTTTACTGCGAAACACCATATATTTT. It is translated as CASSLLRNTIYF.

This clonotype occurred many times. The CDR3 DNA is TGTGCCAGCAGCCAAGAAGTTACCAAAAACATTCAGTACTTC. This gives the protein CASSQEVTKNIQYF. This chain joins TRBV3-1 and TRBJ2-4; D is ambiguous. Germline CDR1 reads LGHDT; CDR2 reads YNNKEL (reference sequence). This CDR3 spans 14 amino acids. V lost 0 bases, J lost 2 bases, and 5 bases lay in between.

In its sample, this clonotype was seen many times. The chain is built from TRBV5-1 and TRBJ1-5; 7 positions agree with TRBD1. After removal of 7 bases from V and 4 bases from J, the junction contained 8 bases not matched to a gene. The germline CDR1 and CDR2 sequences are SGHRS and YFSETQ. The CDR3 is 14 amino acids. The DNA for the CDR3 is TGCGCCAGCCGTCCCGGGACAGCGAATCAGCCCCAGCATTTT. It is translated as CASRPGTANQPQHF.

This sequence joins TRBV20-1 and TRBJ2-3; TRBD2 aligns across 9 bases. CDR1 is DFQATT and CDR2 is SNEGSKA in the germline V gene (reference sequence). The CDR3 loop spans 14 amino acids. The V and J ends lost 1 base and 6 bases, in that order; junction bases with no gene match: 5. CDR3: CSARGRGGSDTQYF. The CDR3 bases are TGCAGTGCTAGAGGGCGGGGGGGCTCCGATACGCAGTATTTT.

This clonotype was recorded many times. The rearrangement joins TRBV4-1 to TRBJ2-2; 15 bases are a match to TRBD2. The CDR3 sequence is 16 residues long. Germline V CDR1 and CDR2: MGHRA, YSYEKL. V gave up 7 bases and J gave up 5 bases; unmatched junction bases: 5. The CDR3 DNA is TGCGCCAGCACAGGACTAGCGGGGGGGCGAACCGGGGAGCTGTTTTTT. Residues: CASTGLAGGRTGELFF.

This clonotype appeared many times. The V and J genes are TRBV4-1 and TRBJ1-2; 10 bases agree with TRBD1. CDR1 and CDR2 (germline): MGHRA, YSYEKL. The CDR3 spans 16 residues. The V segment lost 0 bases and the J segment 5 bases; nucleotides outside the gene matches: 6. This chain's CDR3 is CASSQESGTGVYGYTF. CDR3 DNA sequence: TGCGCCAGCAGCCAAGAATCCGGGACAGGGGTTTATGGCTACACCTTC.

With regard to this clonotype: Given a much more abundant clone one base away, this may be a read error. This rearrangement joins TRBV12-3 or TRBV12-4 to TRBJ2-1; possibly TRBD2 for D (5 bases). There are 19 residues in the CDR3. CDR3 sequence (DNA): TGTACCAGCAGTCCCACCGGACTGGCGTACCCTTTTTCCTACAATGAGCAGTTCTTC. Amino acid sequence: CTSSPTGLAYPFSYNEQFF.

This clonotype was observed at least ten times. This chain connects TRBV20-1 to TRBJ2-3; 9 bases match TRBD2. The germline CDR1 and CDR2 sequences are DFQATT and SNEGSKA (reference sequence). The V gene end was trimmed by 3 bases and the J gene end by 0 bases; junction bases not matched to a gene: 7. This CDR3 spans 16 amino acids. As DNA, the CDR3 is TGCAGTGCTAGCCGGAGACTAGCGGTGAGCACAGATACGCAGTATTTT. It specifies CSASRRLAVSTDTQYF.

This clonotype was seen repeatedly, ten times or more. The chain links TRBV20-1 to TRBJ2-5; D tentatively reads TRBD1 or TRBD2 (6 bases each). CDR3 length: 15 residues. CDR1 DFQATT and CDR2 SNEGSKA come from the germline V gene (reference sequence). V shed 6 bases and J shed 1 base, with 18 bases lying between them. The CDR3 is CSAPGGGFTQETQYF. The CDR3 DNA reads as TGCAGTGCCCCAGGAGGGGGGTTCACCCAAGAGACCCAGTACTTC.